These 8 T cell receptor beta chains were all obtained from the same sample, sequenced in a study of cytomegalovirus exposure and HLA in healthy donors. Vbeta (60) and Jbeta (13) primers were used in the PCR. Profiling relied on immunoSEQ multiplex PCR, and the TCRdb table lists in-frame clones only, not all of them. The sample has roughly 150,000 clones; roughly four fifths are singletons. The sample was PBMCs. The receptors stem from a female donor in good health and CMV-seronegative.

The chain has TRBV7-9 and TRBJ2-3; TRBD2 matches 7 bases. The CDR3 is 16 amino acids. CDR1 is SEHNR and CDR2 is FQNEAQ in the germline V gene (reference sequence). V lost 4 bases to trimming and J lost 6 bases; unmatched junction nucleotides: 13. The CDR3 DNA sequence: TGTGCCAGCAGCTCGTCTAGCGCGGGGGACCCGGATACGCAGTATTTT. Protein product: CASSSSSAGDPDTQYF. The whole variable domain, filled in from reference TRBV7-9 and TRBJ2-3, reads DTGVSQNPRHKITKRGQNVTFRCDPISEHNRLYWYRQTLGQGPEFLTYFQNEAQLEKSRLLSDRFSAERPKGSFSTLEIQRTEQGDSAMYLCASSSSSAGDPDTQYFGPGTRLTVL.

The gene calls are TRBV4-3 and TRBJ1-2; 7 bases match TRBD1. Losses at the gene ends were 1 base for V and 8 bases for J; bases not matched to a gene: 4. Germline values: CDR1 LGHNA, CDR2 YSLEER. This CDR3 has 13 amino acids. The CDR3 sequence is CASSQGTGAGYTF. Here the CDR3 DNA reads TGCGCCAGCAGCCAAGGAACAGGGGCAGGCTACACCTTC.

CDR3 residues: CASSSPPVQETQYF. DNA for the CDR3: TGTGCCAGCAGCTCCCCCCCAGTCCAAGAGACCCAGTACTTC. This rearrangement joins TRBV7-8 to TRBJ2-5; D is unclear. Trimming took off 4 bases at V and 1 base at J, with 10 bases between the two ends. The length of the CDR3 is 14 residues. Germline-derived CDR1 and CDR2 are SGHVS and FQNEAQ.

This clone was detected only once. The CDR3 DNA reads as TGTGCCAGCAGTTACAGGGCAGGGAATGAAAAACTGTTTTTT. Protein sequence: CASSYRAGNEKLFF. The chain links TRBV6-6 to TRBJ1-4; D might be TRBD1 (5 bases). The CDR3 extends over 14 amino acids. Trimming took off 2 bases at V and 5 bases at J, with 9 bases between the two ends. Germline V CDR1 and CDR2: MNHNY, SVGAGI (reference sequence).

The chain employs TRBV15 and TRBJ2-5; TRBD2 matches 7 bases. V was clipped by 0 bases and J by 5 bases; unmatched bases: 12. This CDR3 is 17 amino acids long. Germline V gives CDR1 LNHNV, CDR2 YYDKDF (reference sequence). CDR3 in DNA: TGTGCCACCAGCAGAGATGCGTGGTGGGAGGGGCGGGAGACCCAGTACTTC. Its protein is CATSRDAWWEGRETQYF.

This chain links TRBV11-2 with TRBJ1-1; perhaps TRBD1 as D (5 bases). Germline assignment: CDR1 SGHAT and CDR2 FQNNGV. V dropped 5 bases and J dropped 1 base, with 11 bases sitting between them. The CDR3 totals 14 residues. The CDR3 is CASSRQPQNTEAFF. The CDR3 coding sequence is TGTGCCAGCAGCCGACAGCCTCAGAACACTGAAGCTTTCTTT.

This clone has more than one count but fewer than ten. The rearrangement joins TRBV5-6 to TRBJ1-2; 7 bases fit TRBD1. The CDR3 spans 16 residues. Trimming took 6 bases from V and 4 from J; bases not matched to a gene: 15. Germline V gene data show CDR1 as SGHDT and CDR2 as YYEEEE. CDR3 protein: CASNPGQIYFGYGYTF. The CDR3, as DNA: TGTGCCAGCAACCCGGGACAGATATACTTTGGCTATGGCTACACCTTC.

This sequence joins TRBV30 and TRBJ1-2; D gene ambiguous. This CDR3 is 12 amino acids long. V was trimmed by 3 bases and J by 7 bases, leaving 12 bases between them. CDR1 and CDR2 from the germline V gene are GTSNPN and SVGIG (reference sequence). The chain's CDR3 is CAWSGRFGGYTF. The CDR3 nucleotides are TGTGCCTGGAGCGGTCGATTCGGTGGCTACACCTTC.